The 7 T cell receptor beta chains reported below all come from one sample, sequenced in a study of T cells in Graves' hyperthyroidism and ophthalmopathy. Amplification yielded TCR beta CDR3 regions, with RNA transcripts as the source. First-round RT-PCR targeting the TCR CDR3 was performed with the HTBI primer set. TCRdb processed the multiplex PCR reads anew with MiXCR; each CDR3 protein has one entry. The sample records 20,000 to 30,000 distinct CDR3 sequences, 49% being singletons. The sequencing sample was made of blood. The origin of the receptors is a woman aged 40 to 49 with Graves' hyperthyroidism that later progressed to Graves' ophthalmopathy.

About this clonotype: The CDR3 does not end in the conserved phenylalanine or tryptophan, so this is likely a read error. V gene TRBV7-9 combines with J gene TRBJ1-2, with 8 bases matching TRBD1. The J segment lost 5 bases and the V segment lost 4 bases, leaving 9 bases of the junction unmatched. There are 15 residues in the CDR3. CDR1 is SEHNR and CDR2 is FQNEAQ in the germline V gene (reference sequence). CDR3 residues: CASSYLGQGRYGYTL. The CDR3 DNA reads TGTGCCAGCAGCTACCTAGGACAGGGACGATATGGCTACACCCTC.

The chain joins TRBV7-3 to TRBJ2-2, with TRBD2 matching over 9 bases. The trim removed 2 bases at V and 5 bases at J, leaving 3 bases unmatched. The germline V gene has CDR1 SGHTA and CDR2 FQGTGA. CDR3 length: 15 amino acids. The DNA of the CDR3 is TGTGCCAGCAGCTTATCCAGCGGGAGGACCGGGGAGCTGTTTTTT. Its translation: CASSLSSGRTGELFF. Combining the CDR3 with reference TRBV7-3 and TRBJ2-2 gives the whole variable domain GAGVSQTPSNKVTEKGKYVELRCDPISGHTALYWYRQSLGQGPEFLIYFQGTGAADDSGLPNDRFFAVRPEGSVSTLKIQRTERGDSAVYLCASSLSSGRTGELFFGEGSRLTVL.

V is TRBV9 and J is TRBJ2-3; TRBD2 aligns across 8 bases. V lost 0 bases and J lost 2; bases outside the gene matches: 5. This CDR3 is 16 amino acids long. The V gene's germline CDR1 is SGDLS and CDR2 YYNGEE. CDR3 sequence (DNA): TGTGCCAGCAGCGTAGCTACGGGAGGGCCCACAGATACGCAGTATTTT. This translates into CASSVATGGPTDTQYF.

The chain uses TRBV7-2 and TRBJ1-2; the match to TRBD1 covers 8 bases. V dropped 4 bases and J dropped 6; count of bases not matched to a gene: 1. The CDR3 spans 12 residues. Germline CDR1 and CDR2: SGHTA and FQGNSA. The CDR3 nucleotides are TGTGCCAGCAGCTCCAGGGGGCATGGCTACACCTTC. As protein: CASSSRGHGYTF.

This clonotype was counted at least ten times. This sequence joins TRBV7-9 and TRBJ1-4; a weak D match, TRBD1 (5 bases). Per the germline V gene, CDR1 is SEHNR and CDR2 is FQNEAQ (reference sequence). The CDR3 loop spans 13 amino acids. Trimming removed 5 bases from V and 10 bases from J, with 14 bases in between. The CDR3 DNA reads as TGTGCCAGCAGCCTGGTCGGGGGTGGAAAACTGTTTTTT. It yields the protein CASSLVGGGKLFF.

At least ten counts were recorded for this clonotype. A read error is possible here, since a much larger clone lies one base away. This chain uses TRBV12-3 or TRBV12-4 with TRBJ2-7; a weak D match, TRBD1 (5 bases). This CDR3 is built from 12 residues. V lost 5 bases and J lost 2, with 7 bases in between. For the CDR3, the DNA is TGTGCCAGCAGTCAAGGGGCCTACGAGCAGTACTTC. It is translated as CASSQGAYEQYF.

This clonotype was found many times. CDR3 protein: CASSEWGSTSTDTQYF. Written as DNA, the CDR3 is TGTGCCAGCAGTGAATGGGGGTCCACTAGCACAGATACGCAGTATTTT. The chain has TRBV6-1 and TRBJ2-3, with D perhaps being TRBD1 or TRBD2 (5 bases each). Trimming pared 2 bases from V and 0 bases from J, leaving 12 bases between. Germline V gene lookup returns CDR1 MNHNS and CDR2 SASEGT. The CDR3 has 16 residues.